These 10 T cell receptor beta chains were sequenced from one sample in a study of T cell responses to AZD1222 COVID-19 vaccine. The method was immunoSEQ multiplex PCR; TCRdb's version includes in-frame clones alone and lacks a portion of them. This sample has over 120,000 clones, with approximately 94% found just once. This sample comprised peripheral blood, obtained on day 0 of AZD1222 vaccination. The receptor source for this set is an adult in good health.

This clone was seen only once. The V call is TRBV5-1, the J call TRBJ1-2; D gene ambiguous. The V and J ends lost 1 base and 7 bases respectively, with 11 bases between them. Germline CDR1 SGHRS, CDR2 YFSETQ. The CDR3 has 13 residues. CDR3 coding DNA: TGCGCCAGCAGCTTGAGGCTCCGATCTGGCTACACCTTC. Residues: CASSLRLRSGYTF.

The rearrangement uses TRBV5-1 and TRBJ1-2, with a possible D match to TRBD1 (5 bases). The CDR3 totals 15 residues. V lost 2 bases and J 3 bases, leaving 14 bases between the germline ends. Per germline, CDR1 SGHRS and CDR2 YFSETQ. CDR3 DNA: TGCGCCAGCAGCTTAAACCGACAGAGCTACTATGGCTACACCTTC. Amino acid sequence: CASSLNRQSYYGYTF.

The genes are TRBV3-1 (or the pseudogene TRBV3-2) and TRBJ1-2; the D is unclear. In germline, CDR1 is LGHDT, CDR2 YNNKEL (reference sequence). The CDR3 contains 13 residues. The germline V and J ends were trimmed by 3 bases and 0 bases, with 5 bases remaining between them. CDR3 loop: CASSHRANYGYTF. For the CDR3, the DNA is TGTGCCAGCAGCCACCGGGCTAACTATGGCTACACCTTC.

This sequence joins TRBV5-1 and TRBJ1-1; no firm D call. CDR3 length equals 13 residues. The V gene lost 4 bases and the J gene lost 2 bases, with 9 bases spanning the gap. Germline V gene lookup returns CDR1 SGHRS and CDR2 YFSETQ. CDR3 region: CASSPWGNTEAFF. Here the CDR3 DNA reads TGCGCCAGCAGCCCCTGGGGAAACACTGAAGCTTTCTTT.

The rearrangement uses TRBV5-6 and TRBJ1-3; D not certain. The V and J ends lost 3 bases and 4 bases respectively, with 5 bases between them. Germline CDR1 reads SGHDT; CDR2 reads YYEEEE. The CDR3 consists of 12 residues. CDR3 residues: CASSSGGNTIYF. The CDR3 nucleotides read TGTGCCAGCAGCTCTGGGGGAAACACCATATATTTT.

This chain joins TRBV7-9 and TRBJ2-2; the match to TRBD2 covers 8 bases. V lost 3 bases to trimming and J lost 4 bases; unmatched junction nucleotides: 10. The CDR3 contains 17 residues. In germline, CDR1 is SEHNR, CDR2 FQNEAQ (reference sequence). The CDR3 DNA reads TGTGCCAGCAGCTTTAATCAAGCGGGGGCAAGCACCGGGGAGCTGTTTTTT. Translating gives CASSFNQAGASTGELFF.

The rearrangement uses TRBV6-5 and TRBJ2-2; the D gene is possibly TRBD2 (6 bases). The germline V gene encodes CDR1 MNHEY and CDR2 SVGAGI. This CDR3 region has 15 residues. V was shortened by 6 bases and J by 4 bases, with 15 bases between the two germline ends. The CDR3 reads CASSPTRGVTGELFF. CDR3 in DNA: TGTGCCAGCAGCCCGACTAGGGGAGTCACCGGGGAGCTGTTTTTT.

V gene TRBV6-2 or TRBV6-3 combines with J gene TRBJ1-1, with D hard to call. Germline values: CDR1 MNHEY, CDR2 SVGEGT. The CDR3 is 16 residues long. V was cut by 5 bases and J by 1 base, with 17 bases left in between. The CDR3 here is CASSPPSRPWNTEAFF. The CDR3 nucleotides are TGTGCCAGCAGTCCCCCCAGTCGGCCCTGGAACACTGAAGCTTTCTTT.

This clone was counted once. The chain employs TRBV7-2 and TRBJ2-1; D ambiguous. Germline V CDR1 and CDR2: SGHTA, FQGNSA. V was clipped by 3 bases and J by 0 bases, with 12 bases between them. The CDR3 has 16 residues. CDR3 protein: CASSFWFTSSYNEQFF. The DNA of the CDR3 is TGTGCCAGCAGCTTTTGGTTCACCAGCTCCTACAATGAGCAGTTCTTC. The variable domain in full, with the rest retrieved from reference TRBV7-2 and TRBJ2-1, is GAGVSQSPSNKVTEKGKDVELRCDPISGHTALYWYRQSLGQGLEFLIYFQGNSAPDKSGLPSDRFSAERTGGSVSTLTIQRTQQEDSAVYLCASSFWFTSSYNEQFFGPGTRLTVL.

This clone is a singleton in its sample. The V gene is TRBV7-5, the J gene TRBJ2-1; the table assigns TRBD1, which was not confirmed against the DNA. TRBV7-5 is assigned pseudogene status. The CDR3 contains 15 residues. CDR3 region: CARSPGDRGGNEQFF. CDR3 nucleotides: TGTGCCAGAAGCCCCGGGGACAGGGGTGGCAATGAGCAGTTCTTC.